The 8 T cell receptor beta chains below all came from one sample that was sequenced in a study of human T cells and chemical hapten exposure (dated by TCRdb to about 2021). Libraries were made using RACE. Sequencing relied on a NextSeq 500. In TCRdb, the public reads were trimmed at Q25 with fastp and aligned with MiXCR, with productive beta chains retained. Rows are combined by CDR3 protein, so each entry shows the most common genes and DNA. A total of some 350,000 distinct CDR3 sequences appear in this sample, over 6% of them only once. The ten most abundant clones make up approximately 5.4% of the sample. The sample's time point label is to be understood as: patch test 2, 6 weeks after DPC sensitization. The meaning of the sample's treatment or condition label: therapeutic diphenylcyclopropenone sensitization with weekly scalp DPC. The sample in question was whole blood, obtained in connection with sensitization to the hapten diphenylcyclopropenone (DPC). Receptors were obtained from a woman younger than 35 with alopecia areata. Some clones in this sample may be carry-over from other donors' samples.

This clonotype was seen at least ten times. Relative to the germline gene, one junction end is altered; a read error may explain this. V usage is TRBV29-1 and J usage is TRBJ2-5, with D hard to call. Germline loops: CDR1 SQVTM, CDR2 ANQGSEA. The CDR3 consists of 12 residues. CDR3 sequence (DNA): TGCAGCGTTGAACCAACCCCCACGAAGGTGGACTTC. Translating it yields CSVEPTPTKVDF.

Worth noting for this clonotype: A much bigger clone sits one base away, suggesting this may be a read error. V gene TRBV12-5 combines with J gene TRBJ2-7; the D gene could be TRBD1 or TRBD2 (6 bases each). CDR1 and CDR2 from the germline V gene are LGHNT and FRNRAP. The CDR3 is 17 residues long. Here the CDR3 DNA reads TGTACTAGTGGTTTGCGGCTTTCTAGCGAGAAGGGGGAAGAGCAGTACTTC. Translating gives CTSGLRLSSEKGEEQYF.

This clonotype was counted only a few times. This chain uses TRBV12-3 or TRBV12-4 with TRBJ1-5; the D gene is possibly TRBD1 (5 bases). The CDR3 spans 15 residues. V was trimmed by 4 bases and J by 3 bases, leaving 13 bases between them. The CDR3 DNA reads TGTGCCAGCAGTTCCCCGGGACTACTCAATCAGCCCCAGCATTTT. It translates to CASSSPGLLNQPQHF.

This clonotype was found a few times. The chain couples TRBV28 to TRBJ2-7; D possibly matches TRBD1 or TRBD2 (7 bases each). CDR3 length equals 15 residues. The germline gives CDR1 MDHEN, CDR2 SYDVKM. V shed 3 bases and J shed 3 bases, with 15 bases lying between them. This chain's CDR3 is CASSFPAGGVYEQYF. The CDR3 DNA reads as TGTGCCAGCAGTTTTCCGGCAGGGGGGGTCTACGAGCAGTACTTC.

The chain is built from TRBV7-4 and TRBJ1-6, with 9 bases lining up with TRBD1. The junction had 7 bases not matched to a gene; V was cut back by 1 base and J by 6 bases. Germline V gene data show CDR1 as SGHVT and CDR2 as SQSDAQ. The CDR3 has 17 amino acids. CDR3 bases: TGTGCCAGCAGCTTAGGAACCGGGACAGGGCCTAATTCACCCCTCCACTTT. Residues: CASSLGTGTGPNSPLHF.

The chain joins TRBV7-9 to TRBJ2-2; D is undetermined. V lost 2 bases, J lost 2 bases, and 6 bases lay in between. Germline V gene data show CDR1 as SEHNR and CDR2 as FQNEAQ (reference sequence). This CDR3 is built from 14 residues. The CDR3 DNA reads as TGTGCCAGCAGCTTAAGGGAAAACACCGGGGAGCTGTTTTTT. This codes for CASSLRENTGELFF.

The V call is TRBV9, the J call TRBJ2-1; 9 bases agree with TRBD2. The CDR3 is 15 amino acids. After removal of 0 bases from V and 4 bases from J, the junction contained 2 bases not matched to a gene. Germline V gene data show CDR1 as SGDLS and CDR2 as YYNGEE. CDR3 region: CASSVDSGGYNEQFF. CDR3 coding DNA: TGTGCCAGCAGCGTAGATAGCGGGGGTTACAATGAGCAGTTCTTC.

In regard to this clonotype: A much bigger clone sits one base away, suggesting this may be a read error. This chain uses TRBV13 with TRBJ1-1; no clear D. Germline values: CDR1 PRHDT, CDR2 FYEKMQ (reference sequence). CDR3 length equals 15 residues. As DNA, the CDR3 is TGTGCCATCAGCTTCCGCAGCGCCTTGAACACTGAAGCTTTCTTT. Translated: CAISFRSALNTEAFF.